This T cell receptor beta chain derives from a study of technical replicates of blood from a handful of donors. Data came from immunoSEQ multiplex PCR; TCRdb stores just in-frame clones and leaves some out. The table lists around 50,000 clones, about 96% of them singletons. The CDR3 sequence is 14 residues long. Germline trimming cut 0 bases from V and 8 bases from J; bases unmatched to any gene: 6. In germline, CDR1 is LNHNV, CDR2 YYDKDF (reference sequence). The sample was T cells isolated from PBMCs. J is TRBJ1-2 and V is TRBV15; TRBD1 aligns across 7 bases. This receptor was obtained from a human donor in good health. For the CDR3, the DNA is TGTGCCACCAGCAGAGATCGGGGACAGCAAGGCTACACCTTC. This sequence encodes CATSRDRGQQGYTF.